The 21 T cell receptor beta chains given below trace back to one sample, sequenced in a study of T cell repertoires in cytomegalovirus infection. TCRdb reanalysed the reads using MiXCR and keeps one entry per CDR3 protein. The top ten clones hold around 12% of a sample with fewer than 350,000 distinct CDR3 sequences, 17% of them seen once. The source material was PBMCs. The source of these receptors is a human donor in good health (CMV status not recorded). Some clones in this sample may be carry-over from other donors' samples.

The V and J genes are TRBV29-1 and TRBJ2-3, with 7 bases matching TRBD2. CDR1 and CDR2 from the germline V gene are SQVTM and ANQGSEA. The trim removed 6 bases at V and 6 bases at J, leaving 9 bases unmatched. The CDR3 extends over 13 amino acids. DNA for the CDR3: TGCAGCGTGGGCGTTCAGGGAGGGGATACGCAGTATTTT. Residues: CSVGVQGGDTQYF.

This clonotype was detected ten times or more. The CDR3 bases are TGTGCCAGCAGCTTAGTCGGGGTAGGGGGCAATGAGCAGTTCTTC. Amino acids: CASSLVGVGGNEQFF. This sequence joins TRBV7-2 and TRBJ2-1; TRBD1 is a possible D gene (6 bases). Trimming took 1 base from V and 6 from J, leaving 13 bases between them. The V gene's germline CDR1 is SGHTA and CDR2 FQGNSA. This CDR3 spans 15 amino acids.

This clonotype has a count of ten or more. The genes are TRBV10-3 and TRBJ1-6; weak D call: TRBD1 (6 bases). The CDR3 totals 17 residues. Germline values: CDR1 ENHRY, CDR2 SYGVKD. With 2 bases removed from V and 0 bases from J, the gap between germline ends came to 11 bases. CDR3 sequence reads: CAISEGQQYSYNSPLHF. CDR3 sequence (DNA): TGTGCCATCAGTGAGGGACAGCAATACTCCTATAATTCACCCCTCCACTTT.

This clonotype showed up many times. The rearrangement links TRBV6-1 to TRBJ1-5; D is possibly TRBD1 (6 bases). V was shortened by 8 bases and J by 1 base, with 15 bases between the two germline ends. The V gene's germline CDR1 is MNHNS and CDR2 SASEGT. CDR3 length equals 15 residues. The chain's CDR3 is CASSRNRESNQPQHF. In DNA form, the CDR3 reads TGTGCCAGCTCCCGCAACAGGGAAAGCAATCAGCCCCAGCATTTT.

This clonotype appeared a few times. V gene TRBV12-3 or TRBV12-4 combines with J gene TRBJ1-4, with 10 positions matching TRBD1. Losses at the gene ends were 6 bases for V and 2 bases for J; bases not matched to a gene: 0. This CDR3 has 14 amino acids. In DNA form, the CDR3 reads TGTGCCAGCAGGACAGGGGGCACTAATGAAAAACTGTTTTTT. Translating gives CASRTGGTNEKLFF.

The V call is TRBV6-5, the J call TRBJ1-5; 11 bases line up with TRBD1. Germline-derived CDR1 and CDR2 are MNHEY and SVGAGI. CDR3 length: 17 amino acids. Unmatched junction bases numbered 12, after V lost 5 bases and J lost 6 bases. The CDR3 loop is CASSPGQGARNGQPQHF. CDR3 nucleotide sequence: TGTGCCAGCAGTCCCGGACAGGGGGCGAGGAACGGTCAGCCCCAGCATTTT.

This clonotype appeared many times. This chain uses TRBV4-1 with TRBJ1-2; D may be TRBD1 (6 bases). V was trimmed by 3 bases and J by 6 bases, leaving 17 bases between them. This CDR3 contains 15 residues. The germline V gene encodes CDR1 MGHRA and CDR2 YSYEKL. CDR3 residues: CASSHTGTPFDGYTF. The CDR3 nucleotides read TGCGCCAGCAGCCACACCGGGACACCGTTTGATGGCTACACCTTC.

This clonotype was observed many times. The CDR3 DNA sequence: TGTGCCAGCAGGAAGAATAGCGGGGGGGCCACTGGGGCCAACGTCCTGACTTTC. It yields the protein CASRKNSGGATGANVLTF. The J gene is TRBJ2-6, the V gene TRBV7-2, with 11 bases that match TRBD2. The CDR3 covers 18 residues. Germline CDR1 and CDR2: SGHTA and FQGNSA. V gave up 6 bases and J gave up 2 bases; unmatched junction bases: 9. Drawing the rest from reference TRBV7-2 and TRBJ2-6, the complete variable domain is GAGVSQSPSNKVTEKGKDVELRCDPISGHTALYWYRQSLGQGLEFLIYFQGNSAPDKSGLPSDRFSAERTGGSVSTLTIQRTQQEDSAVYLCASRKNSGGATGANVLTFGAGSRLTVL.

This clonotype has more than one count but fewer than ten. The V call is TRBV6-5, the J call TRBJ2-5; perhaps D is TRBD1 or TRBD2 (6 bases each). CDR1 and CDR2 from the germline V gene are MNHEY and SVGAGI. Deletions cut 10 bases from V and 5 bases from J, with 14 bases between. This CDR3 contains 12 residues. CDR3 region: CATWGAFETQYF. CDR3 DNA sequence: TGTGCCACCTGGGGGGCTTTTGAGACCCAGTACTTC.

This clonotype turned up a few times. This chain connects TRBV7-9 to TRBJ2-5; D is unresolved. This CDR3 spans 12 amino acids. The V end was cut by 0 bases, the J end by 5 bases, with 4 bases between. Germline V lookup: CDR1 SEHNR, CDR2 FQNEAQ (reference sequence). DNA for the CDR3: TGTGCCAGCAGCTTAGCTTGGGAGACCCAGTACTTC. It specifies CASSLAWETQYF.

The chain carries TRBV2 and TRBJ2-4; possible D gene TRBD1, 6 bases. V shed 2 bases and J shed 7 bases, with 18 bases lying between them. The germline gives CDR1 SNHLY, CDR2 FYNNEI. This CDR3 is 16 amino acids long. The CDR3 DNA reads TGTGCCAGCAGTGAATCTAACGTAAGGCAGGGGAACATTCAGTACTTC. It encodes CASSESNVRQGNIQYF.

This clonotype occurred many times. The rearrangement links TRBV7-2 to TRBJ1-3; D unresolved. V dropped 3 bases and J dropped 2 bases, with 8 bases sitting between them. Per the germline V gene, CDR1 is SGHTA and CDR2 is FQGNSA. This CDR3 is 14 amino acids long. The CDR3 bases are TGTGCCAGCAGCTTCATAAGGGCTGGAAACACCATATATTTT. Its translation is CASSFIRAGNTIYF.

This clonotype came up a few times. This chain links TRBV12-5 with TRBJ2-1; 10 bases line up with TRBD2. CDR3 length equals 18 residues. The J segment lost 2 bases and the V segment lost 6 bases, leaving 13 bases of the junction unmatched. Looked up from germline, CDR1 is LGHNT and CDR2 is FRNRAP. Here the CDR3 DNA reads TGTGCTAGTGGACCACAGGTGGGAACTAGCGGGGCCTACAATGAGCAGTTCTTC. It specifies CASGPQVGTSGAYNEQFF.

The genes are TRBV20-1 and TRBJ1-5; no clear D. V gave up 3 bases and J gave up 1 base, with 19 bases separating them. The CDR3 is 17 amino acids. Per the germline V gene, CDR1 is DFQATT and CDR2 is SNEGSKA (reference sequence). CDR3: CSASSGYYLQSNQPQHF. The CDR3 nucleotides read TGCAGTGCTAGTTCGGGGTACTACCTCCAGAGCAATCAGCCCCAGCATTTT.

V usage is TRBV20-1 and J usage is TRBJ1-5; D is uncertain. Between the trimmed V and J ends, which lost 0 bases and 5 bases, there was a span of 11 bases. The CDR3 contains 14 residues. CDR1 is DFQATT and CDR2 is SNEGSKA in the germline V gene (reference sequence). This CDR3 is CSARDHLSDQPQHF. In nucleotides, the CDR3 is TGCAGTGCTAGAGATCACTTGAGCGATCAGCCCCAGCATTTT.

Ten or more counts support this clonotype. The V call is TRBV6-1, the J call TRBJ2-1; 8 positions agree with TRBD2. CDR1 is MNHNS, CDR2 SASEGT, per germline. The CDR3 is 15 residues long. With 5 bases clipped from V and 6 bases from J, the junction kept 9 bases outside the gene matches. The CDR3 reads CASSRGGIGVNEQFF. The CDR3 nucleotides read TGTGCCAGCAGTCGGGGGGGGATTGGTGTCAATGAGCAGTTCTTC.

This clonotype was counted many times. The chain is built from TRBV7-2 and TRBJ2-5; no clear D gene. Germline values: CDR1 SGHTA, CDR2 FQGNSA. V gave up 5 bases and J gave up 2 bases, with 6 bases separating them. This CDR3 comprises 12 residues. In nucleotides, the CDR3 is TGTGCCAGCAGCGCACTACAAGAGACCCAGTACTTC. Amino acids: CASSALQETQYF. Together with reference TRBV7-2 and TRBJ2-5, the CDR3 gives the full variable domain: GAGVSQSPSNKVTEKGKDVELRCDPISGHTALYWYRQSLGQGLEFLIYFQGNSAPDKSGLPSDRFSAERTGGSVSTLTIQRTQQEDSAVYLCASSALQETQYFGPGTRLLVL.

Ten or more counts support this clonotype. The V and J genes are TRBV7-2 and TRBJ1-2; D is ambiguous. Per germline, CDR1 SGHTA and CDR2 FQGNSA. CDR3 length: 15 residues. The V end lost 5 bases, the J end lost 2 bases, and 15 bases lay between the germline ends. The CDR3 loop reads CASSPNLVANYGYTF. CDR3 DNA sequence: TGTGCCAGCAGCCCAAACCTGGTCGCGAACTATGGCTACACCTTC.

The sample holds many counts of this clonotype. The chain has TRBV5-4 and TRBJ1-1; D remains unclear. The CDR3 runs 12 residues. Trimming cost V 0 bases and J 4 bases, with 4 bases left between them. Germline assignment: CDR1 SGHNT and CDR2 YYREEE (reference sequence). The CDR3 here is CASSLDGTEAFF. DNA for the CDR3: TGTGCCAGCAGCTTGGATGGCACTGAAGCTTTCTTT.

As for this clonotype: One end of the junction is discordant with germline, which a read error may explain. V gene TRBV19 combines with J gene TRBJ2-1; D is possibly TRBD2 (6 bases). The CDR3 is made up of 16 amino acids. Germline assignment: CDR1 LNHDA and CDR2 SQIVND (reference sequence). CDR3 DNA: TGTGCCAGTAGTCCCATCTCTAGCGCCACCTACAATGTGCAGTTCTTC. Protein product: CASSPISSATYNVQFF.

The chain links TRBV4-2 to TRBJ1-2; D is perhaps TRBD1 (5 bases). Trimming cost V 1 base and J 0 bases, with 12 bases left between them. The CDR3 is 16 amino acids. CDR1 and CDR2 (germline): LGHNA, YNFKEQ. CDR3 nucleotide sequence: TGTGCCAGCAGCCAAGCTACCCAGGGAACTAACTATGGCTACACCTTC. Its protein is CASSQATQGTNYGYTF.